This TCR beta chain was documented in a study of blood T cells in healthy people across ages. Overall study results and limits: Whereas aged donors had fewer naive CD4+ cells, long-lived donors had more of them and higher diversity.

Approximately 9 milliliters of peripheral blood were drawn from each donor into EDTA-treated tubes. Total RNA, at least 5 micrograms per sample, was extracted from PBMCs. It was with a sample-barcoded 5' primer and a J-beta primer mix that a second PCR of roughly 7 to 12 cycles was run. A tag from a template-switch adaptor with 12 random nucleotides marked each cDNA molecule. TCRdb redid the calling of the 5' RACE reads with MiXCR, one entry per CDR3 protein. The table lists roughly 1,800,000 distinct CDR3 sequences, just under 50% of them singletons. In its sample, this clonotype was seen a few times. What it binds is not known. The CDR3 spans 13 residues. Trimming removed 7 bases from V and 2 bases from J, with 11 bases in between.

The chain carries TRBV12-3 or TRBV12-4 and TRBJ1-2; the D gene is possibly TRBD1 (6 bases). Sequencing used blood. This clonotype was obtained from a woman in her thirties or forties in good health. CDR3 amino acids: CASTRTDNYGYTF. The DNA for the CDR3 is TGTGCCAGCACACGGACAGACAACTATGGCTACACCTTC.